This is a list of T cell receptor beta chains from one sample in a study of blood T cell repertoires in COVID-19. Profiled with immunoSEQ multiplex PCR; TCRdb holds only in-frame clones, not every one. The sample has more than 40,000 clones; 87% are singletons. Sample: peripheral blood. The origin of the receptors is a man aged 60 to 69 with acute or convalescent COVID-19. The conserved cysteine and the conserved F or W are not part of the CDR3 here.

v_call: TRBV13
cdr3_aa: ASSLGLDKF

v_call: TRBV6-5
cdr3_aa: ASSYEAIYGYT

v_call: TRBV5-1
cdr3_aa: ASSVPTGAYEQY

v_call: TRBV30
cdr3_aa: AWSSREGQPQH

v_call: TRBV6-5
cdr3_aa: ASSPDRGVGGYT

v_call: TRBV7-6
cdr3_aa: ASSPTGMDGYT

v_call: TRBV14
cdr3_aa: ASSQDRRDRDTEAF

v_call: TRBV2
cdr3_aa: ASSLTGKEYEQY

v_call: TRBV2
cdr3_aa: ASMRATTTEAF

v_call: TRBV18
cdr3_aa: ASSPRTTTAQPQH

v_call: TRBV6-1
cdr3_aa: ASSDRQGEDGYT

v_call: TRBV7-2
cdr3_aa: ASSFREANSPLH

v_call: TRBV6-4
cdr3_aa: ASSGNGNLLH

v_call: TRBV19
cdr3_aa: ASSLGGGGYGYT

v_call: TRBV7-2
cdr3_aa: ASSTFYRVGTEAF

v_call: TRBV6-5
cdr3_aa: ASRTGYEKLF

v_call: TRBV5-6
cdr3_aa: ASSFSGTARTGELF

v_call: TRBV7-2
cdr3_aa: ASSLIEGGPYETQY

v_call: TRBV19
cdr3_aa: ASSIGAGYGYT

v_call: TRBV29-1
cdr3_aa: SVTGLANNEQF

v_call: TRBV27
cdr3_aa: ASSLGAPTEAF

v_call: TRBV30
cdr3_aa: AWSATGGNTEAF

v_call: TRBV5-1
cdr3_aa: ASSEGDSPLH

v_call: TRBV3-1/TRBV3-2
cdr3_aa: ASSPSALSSYEQY

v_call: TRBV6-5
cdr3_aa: ASSYRGLVNTGELF

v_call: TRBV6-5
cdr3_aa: ASSTQGQGTEAF

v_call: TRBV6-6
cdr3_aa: ASRRGEETQY

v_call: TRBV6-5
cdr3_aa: ASSPGQGVKGYT

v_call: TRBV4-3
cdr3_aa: ASSQRADRSSGNTIY

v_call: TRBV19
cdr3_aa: ASSMYASGTGDEQF

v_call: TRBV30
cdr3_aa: AWSDDSQIANYGYT

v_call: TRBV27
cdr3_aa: ASSSPPDRVPYEQY

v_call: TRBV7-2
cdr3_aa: ASSAAPLYGYT

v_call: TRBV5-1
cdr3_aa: ASSMGQGGGNTIY

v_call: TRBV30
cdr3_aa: AWRPGQGASYRTEAF

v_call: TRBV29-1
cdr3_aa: SVEDNNILNAEAF

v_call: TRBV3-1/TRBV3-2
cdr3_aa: ASSQVVSSYNEQF

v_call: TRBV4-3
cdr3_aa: ASSQDRGTGGQPQH

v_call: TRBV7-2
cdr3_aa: ASSLDLREIDTQY

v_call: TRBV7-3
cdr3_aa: ASSSSNTEAF

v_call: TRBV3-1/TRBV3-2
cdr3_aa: ASSQGTGGYGYT

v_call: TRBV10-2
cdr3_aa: ASSESFGLAGTDTQY

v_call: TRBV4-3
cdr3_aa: ASSQAGVTGTETQY

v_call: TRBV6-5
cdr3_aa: ASSYREGSYNEQF

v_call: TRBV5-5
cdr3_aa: ASTSQEAGGFYNEQF

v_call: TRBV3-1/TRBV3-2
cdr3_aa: ASSQSTGLRSPLH

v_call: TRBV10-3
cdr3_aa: AISESSQGDSNYGYT

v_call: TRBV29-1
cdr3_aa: SAATGVDQPQH

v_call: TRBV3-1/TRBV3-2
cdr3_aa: ASSARTGYGYT

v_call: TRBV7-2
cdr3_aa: ASSLARGPSGTYEQY

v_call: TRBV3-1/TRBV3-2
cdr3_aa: ASSPISGGTTDTQY

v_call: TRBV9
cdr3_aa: ASSVADSSYNSPLH

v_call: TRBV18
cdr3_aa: ASSPLPLIQGWDTEAF

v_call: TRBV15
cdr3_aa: ATSRDHAGLSNSPLH

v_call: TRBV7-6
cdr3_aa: ASSSSQGFESGNTIY

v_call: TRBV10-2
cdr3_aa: ASSEAVHSRIYNSPLH

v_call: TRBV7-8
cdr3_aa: ASSVQRTTTEAF

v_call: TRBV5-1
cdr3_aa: ASSLLAEEYNEQF

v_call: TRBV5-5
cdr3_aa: ASSFQTGIVYGYT

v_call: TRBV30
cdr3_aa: AWNSGANYGYT